What follows describes a single TCR beta chain. Its target is unknown. The source of the sample is a study of OX40 agonist ivuxolimab in advanced cancers. TCRdb's table, derived via immunoSEQ multiplex PCR, lists solely in-frame clones and lacks some. Among around 63,000 clones listed, 85% to 90% were seen once. Study conclusions and caveats: No determination was made of the antigen specificity of the expanded peripheral T cells. At doses 0.1 to 3.0 mg/kg, CD4+ and CD8+ clones expanded.

The sequenced sample was CD4+ or CD8+ T cells sorted from blood, obtained in a trial of the OX40 agonist ivuxolimab. The TCR was taken from an adult with an advanced solid tumor such as melanoma, head and neck, liver or kidney cancer.

CDR3 nucleotides: TGTGCCAGCAGTCCCGCCCGGCGAACAAATACGCAGTATTTT. Amino acids: CASSPARRTNTQYF. The rearrangement links TRBV28 to TRBJ2-3; D gene ambiguous. V was clipped by 5 bases and J by 7 bases, with 16 bases between them. Germline V gene lookup returns CDR1 MDHEN and CDR2 SYDVKM. The CDR3 loop spans 14 amino acids.